Reported below is one T cell receptor (beta chain). As yet, its antigen is unknown. This sample stems from a study of regulatory T cells in long-lasting Graves disease. Regarding the study as a whole: Accuracy was perhaps lowered by the small sample size. TRBV28, TRBJ1-2 and TRBJ2-5 emerged as the favored segments in persistent disease. New patients shared 800 to 1,000 public clonotypes, and persistent patients shared more, with around 2,600.

The TCR beta library used iRepertoire HTBI primers with Arm-PCR amplification of CDR3. TCRdb called the multiplex PCR reads again in MiXCR, with one record for every CDR3 protein. The profile shows approximately 440,000 distinct CDR3 sequences, 23% of them singletons. CDR3 length equals 15 residues. With 5 bases clipped from V and 2 bases from J, the junction kept 8 bases outside the gene matches. Time point meaning: persistent/refractory GD, antithyroid drugs over 5 years with positive TRAb. Generation of the TCR library employed RNA extracted from PBMCs. The sequence came from a female donor with Graves disease. Material: peripheral blood mononuclear cells (PBMCs), obtained when the disease was refractory, from a patient treated with antithyroid drugs. The V gene is TRBV12-3 or TRBV12-4, the J gene TRBJ1-1; 7 bases fit TRBD1. This CDR3 is CASSSYRGGNTEAFF. Here the CDR3 DNA reads TGTGCCAGCAGTAGTTACAGGGGTGGAAACACTGAAGCTTTCTTT.